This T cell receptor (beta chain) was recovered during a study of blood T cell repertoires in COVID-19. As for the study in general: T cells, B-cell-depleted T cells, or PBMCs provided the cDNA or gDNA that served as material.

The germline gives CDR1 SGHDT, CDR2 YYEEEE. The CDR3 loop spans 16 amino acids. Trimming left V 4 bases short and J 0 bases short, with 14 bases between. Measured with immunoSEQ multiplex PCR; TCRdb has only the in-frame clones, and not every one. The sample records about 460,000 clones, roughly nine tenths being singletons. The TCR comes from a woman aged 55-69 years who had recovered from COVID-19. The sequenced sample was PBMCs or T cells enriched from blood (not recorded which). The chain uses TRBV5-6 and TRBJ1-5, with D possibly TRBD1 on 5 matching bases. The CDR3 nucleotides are TGTGCCAGCAGCCGGGGGGGTCTTCATAGCAATCAGCCCCAGCATTTT. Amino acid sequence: CASSRGGLHSNQPQHF. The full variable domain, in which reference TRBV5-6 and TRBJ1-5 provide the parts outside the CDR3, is DAGVTQSPTHLIKTRGQQVTLRCSPKSGHDTVSWYQQALGQGPQFIFQYYEEEERQRGNFPDRFSGHQFPNYSSELNVNALLLGDSALYLCASSRGGLHSNQPQHFGDGTRLSIL.